What follows describes a single T cell receptor (beta chain). Clones were read by immunoSEQ multiplex PCR, and TCRdb kept only the in-frame ones, dropping some. The data show roughly 110,000 clones, more than 80% seen once. The record originates from a study of blood T cell repertoires in COVID-19. Overall study: Acute and convalescent COVID-19 specimens originated in the United States, Italy and Spain. PBMCs, B-cell-depleted T cells, or T cells provided the cDNA or gDNA that made up the material.

The CDR3 totals 16 residues. V shed 3 bases and J 2 bases; nucleotides not matched to a gene: 11. The germline V gene encodes CDR1 SGHRS and CDR2 YFSETQ. This chain joins TRBV5-1 and TRBJ2-7; 7 bases are a match to TRBD1. The sequenced sample was peripheral blood. This clonotype originated in a woman between 55 and 75 years old with acute or convalescent COVID-19. The chain's CDR3 is CASSSGTAISPYEQYF. The CDR3 DNA sequence: TGCGCCAGCAGCTCCGGGACAGCCATTTCTCCCTACGAGCAGTACTTC.